The source of this TCR beta chain is a study of CD8 T cells in Susac syndrome. CDR1 LNHDA and CDR2 SQIVND come from the germline V gene (reference sequence). The CDR3 has 14 amino acids. The ends lost 7 bases at V and 2 bases at J; junction bases unmatched: 8. Random hexamers primed reverse transcription of 0.5 to 1 ug RNA. One entry per CDR3 protein, called by TCRdb with MiXCR from the immunoSEQ multiplex PCR reads. This table has 200,000 to 250,000 distinct CDR3 sequences, 94% appearing once. Sequencing targeted TCR beta in blood CD8+ and CD4+ T cells. The rearrangement uses TRBV19 and TRBJ2-7; TRBD1 agrees at 7 bases. The specimen sequenced was CD4+ T cells from PBMCs. This TCR derives from a human donor with Susac syndrome. CDR3 in amino acids: CASKPGQRAYEQYF. CDR3 DNA sequence: TGTGCCAGTAAACCGGGACAGCGAGCCTACGAGCAGTACTTC.